In its sample, the clone carrying this TCR beta chain was seen many times. In TCRdb, the 5' RACE reads were re-called with MiXCR into one record per CDR3 protein. The sample has 400,000 to 500,000 distinct CDR3 sequences; about 20% are singletons. This specimen comes from a study of T-cell memory formation after mild COVID-19. Germline-derived CDR1 and CDR2 are SEHNR and FQNEAQ (reference sequence). J was trimmed by 5 bases and V by 5 bases; bases with no gene match: 3. CDR3 length: 13 amino acids. This chain uses TRBV7-9 with TRBJ1-5; TRBD1 agrees at 7 bases. The origin of this receptor is an adult woman who had mild COVID-19 (a few samples of this study predate the infection). Cell type and time point are not known. The sample taken for sequencing was PBMCs or a T cell subset sorted from them (not recorded which). The CDR3 nucleotides are TGTGCCAGCAGCCTTACAGGGGATCAGCCCCAGCATTTT. Translation: CASSLTGDQPQHF.